The clone carrying this TCR beta chain was counted at least ten times. This sample was included in a study of spatial heterogeneity in lung cancer. TCR cDNA molecules were tagged individually, and each one carried a unique molecular identifier. TCRdb passed the 5' RACE reads through MiXCR, listing each CDR3 protein once. The table lists 39,000 or so distinct CDR3 sequences, approximately 3.1% of them singletons. There are 15 residues in the CDR3. J lost 2 bases, V lost 4 bases, and 5 bases had no gene match. The time point: sample taken at primary tumor resection. This sequence originates from a male donor with early-stage non-small cell lung cancer. This chain joins TRBV12-3 or TRBV12-4 and TRBJ1-5; 7 bases match TRBD1. This material consisted of normal lung tissue next to the tumor, taken at surgery. The CDR3 loop is CASSSAGTGNQPQHF. As DNA, the CDR3 is TGTGCCAGCAGTTCCGCCGGGACAGGCAATCAGCCCCAGCATTTT.